Listed here are 31 T cell receptor beta chains from one sample, sequenced in a study of OX40 agonist ivuxolimab in advanced cancers. To prepare the library, the immunoSEQ multiplex PCR assay was applied. TCRdb re-hosts the immuneACCESS table, in-frame sequences only. Its copies lack some clones; in the studies checked, an unresolved V gene accounts for under half of them, and the cause for the rest is not known. The sample contains about 73,000 clones, approximately 86% of them found a single time. The ten largest clones add up to under 0.75% of the sample. The sequenced sample was CD4+ or CD8+ T cells sorted from blood, obtained in a trial of the OX40 agonist ivuxolimab. These receptor sequences come from an adult with an advanced solid tumor such as melanoma, head and neck, liver or kidney cancer.

The V and J genes are TRBV7-6 and TRBJ2-3; a possible D gene is TRBD2 (5 bases). Germline V gene data show CDR1 as SGHVS and CDR2 as FNYEAQ. This CDR3 has 14 amino acids. Trimming stripped 5 bases from V and 10 bases from J, with 19 bases between. The CDR3 here is CASSKTSSGSAQYF. CDR3 DNA: TGTGCCAGCAGCAAAACATCCAGTGGGAGTGCGCAGTATTTT.

The chain has TRBV28 and TRBJ2-2, with D maybe TRBD2 (5 bases). CDR3 length equals 16 residues. The germline V gene has CDR1 MDHEN and CDR2 SYDVKM. V lost 8 bases and J 7 bases, leaving 23 bases between the germline ends. The DNA for the CDR3 is TGTGCCAGCGGCCCCCCGAAAGGGAGTATTGGCGGGGAGCTGTTTTTT. Amino acid sequence: CASGPPKGSIGGELFF.

The chain joins TRBV2 to TRBJ2-7; the D is unclear. The CDR3 consists of 12 residues. CDR1 is SNHLY and CDR2 is FYNNEI in the germline V gene. Trimming removed 8 bases at V and 2 bases at J, with 10 bases between. The CDR3 spells CASGSDTYEQYF. CDR3 nucleotides: TGTGCCAGCGGCAGCGACACCTACGAGCAGTACTTC.

The chain carries TRBV30 and TRBJ2-7; D is perhaps TRBD1 (6 bases). CDR1 and CDR2 from the germline V gene are GTSNPN and SVGIG (reference sequence). CDR3 size: 12 residues. V was clipped by 4 bases and J by 8 bases, with 15 bases between them. The CDR3 spells CAWTGPDRKQYF. CDR3 nucleotide sequence: TGTGCCTGGACCGGCCCGGACAGAAAGCAGTACTTC.

The chain links TRBV5-8 to TRBJ2-1; TRBD1 matches at 10 bases. The CDR3 has 16 residues. The V gene end was trimmed by 3 bases and the J gene end by 4 bases; junction bases not matched to a gene: 7. CDR1 and CDR2 (germline): SGHTS, YDEGEE. In nucleotides, the CDR3 is TGTGCCAGCAGCTCGGGACAGGGGATTCCTTACAATGAGCAGTTCTTC. It yields the protein CASSSGQGIPYNEQFF.

CDR3 loop: CASSGHKVGLQETQYF. The CDR3 region has the DNA TGTGCCAGCAGTGGTCATAAGGTGGGACTACAAGAGACCCAGTACTTC. V and J are TRBV6-4 and TRBJ2-5; 7 bases are shared with TRBD2. Germline assignment: CDR1 MRHNA and CDR2 SNTAGT. Unmatched junction bases numbered 10, after V lost 4 bases and J lost 2 bases. The CDR3 runs to 16 residues.

V and J are TRBV7-2 and TRBJ2-1; maybe TRBD2 (6 bases). This CDR3 is built from 15 residues. V shed 2 bases and J shed 0 bases, with 8 bases lying between them. CDR1 and CDR2 from the germline V gene are SGHTA and FQGNSA. Here the CDR3 reads CASSLSGDSYNEQFF. The CDR3 nucleotides read TGTGCCAGCAGCTTATCGGGGGACTCCTACAATGAGCAGTTCTTC.

This chain connects TRBV7-8 to TRBJ1-3; no firm D call. Germline values: CDR1 SGHVS, CDR2 FQNEAQ. This CDR3 is built from 15 residues. Between the trimmed V and J ends, which lost 5 bases and 2 bases, there was a span of 13 bases. DNA for the CDR3: TGTGCCAGCAGCCAAAACGGTGATGCTGGAAACACCATATATTTT. Translated, it gives CASSQNGDAGNTIYF.

A few counts support this clone. V gene TRBV7-9 combines with J gene TRBJ2-7; 7 bases line up with TRBD1. This CDR3 is built from 14 residues. The J segment lost 2 bases and the V segment lost 0 bases, leaving 1 base of the junction unmatched. Germline lookup yields CDR1 SEHNR and CDR2 FQNEAQ (reference sequence). As DNA, the CDR3 is TGTGCCAGCAGCTTAGCGGGACAGACCTACGAGCAGTACTTC. Encoded protein: CASSLAGQTYEQYF.

The chain joins TRBV5-4 to TRBJ2-5, with 10 bases identical to TRBD2. With V trimmed by 4 bases and J by 2 bases, 8 bases remained unmatched. The CDR3 consists of 16 residues. Germline V gene lookup returns CDR1 SGHNT and CDR2 YYREEE (reference sequence). CDR3 sequence: CASSRPLAGEQETQYF. The CDR3 bases are TGTGCCAGCAGCCGCCCTCTAGCGGGAGAGCAAGAGACCCAGTACTTC.

This clone was counted a single time. The chain has TRBV9 and TRBJ2-5; the D is unclear. V was trimmed by 0 bases and J by 5 bases, leaving 11 bases between them. The V gene's germline CDR1 is SGDLS and CDR2 YYNGEE. The CDR3 spans 14 residues. CDR3 DNA sequence: TGTGCCAGCAGCGTAGGTCCCAGAAGGGAGACCCAGTACTTC. Translated, it gives CASSVGPRRETQYF.

The chain has TRBV7-2 and TRBJ2-2; D might be TRBD1 (5 bases). The CDR3 totals 15 residues. The germline V gene has CDR1 SGHTA and CDR2 FQGNSA. With 5 bases removed from V and 0 bases from J, the gap between germline ends came to 10 bases. This chain's CDR3 is CASSPDITNTGELFF. Written as DNA, the CDR3 is TGTGCCAGCAGCCCGGACATAACGAACACCGGGGAGCTGTTTTTT. The full variable domain, with the rest looked up from reference TRBV7-2 and TRBJ2-2, is GAGVSQSPSNKVTEKGKDVELRCDPISGHTALYWYRQSLGQGLEFLIYFQGNSAPDKSGLPSDRFSAERTGGSVSTLTIQRTQQEDSAVYLCASSPDITNTGELFFGEGSRLTVL.

The chain employs TRBV18 and TRBJ1-3; perhaps TRBD1 as D (5 bases). V was pared by 6 bases and J by 2 bases, with 14 bases between. CDR1 and CDR2 (germline): KGHSH, LQKENI. CDR3 size: 15 residues. The CDR3 loop is CASSLEWGTGNTIYF. The CDR3 DNA reads TGTGCCAGCTCGCTGGAGTGGGGCACTGGAAACACCATATATTTT. Full variable domain (rest looked up from reference TRBV18 and TRBJ1-3): NAGVMQNPRHLVRRRGQEARLRCSPMKGHSHVYWYRQLPEEGLKFMVYLQKENIIDESGMPKERFSAEFPKEGPSILRIQQVVRGDSAAYFCASSLEWGTGNTIYFGEGSWLTVV.

In DNA, the CDR3 is TGTGCCAGTAGTCTCGGGGGACAGCAGTATTTT. As protein: CASSLGGQQYF. The chain links TRBV19 to TRBJ2-3, with D perhaps TRBD1 or TRBD2 (6 bases each). The germline V gene has CDR1 LNHDA and CDR2 SQIVND (reference sequence). The CDR3 extends over 11 amino acids. The V end was cut by 5 bases, the J end by 11 bases, with 11 bases between.

For this clone: The junction departs from the called germline gene at one end, perhaps through a read error. V is TRBV2 and J is TRBJ1-6; TRBD1 might be the D (5 bases). Germline V CDR1 and CDR2: SNHLY, FYNNEI. This CDR3 has 13 residues. DNA of the CDR3: TGTGCCAGCACCAATCTTGTTGGGACCCCTAACGACTTT. Its translation is CASTNLVGTPNDF.

V usage is TRBV5-1 and J usage is TRBJ2-2; D possibly corresponds to TRBD2 (6 bases). V was pared by 3 bases and J by 1 base, with 13 bases between. The CDR3 covers 16 residues. Per germline, CDR1 SGHRS and CDR2 YFSETQ. The CDR3, as DNA: TGCGCCAGCAGCTGGGAGCTAGCGAGGAACACCGGGGAGCTGTTTTTT. Translation: CASSWELARNTGELFF.

This chain uses TRBV7-8 with TRBJ1-4; D gene unclear. This CDR3 contains 16 residues. Trimming removed 5 bases from V and 10 bases from J, with 23 bases in between. Germline CDR1 reads SGHVS; CDR2 reads FQNEAQ. CDR3 bases: TGTGCCAGCAGCCACCCCCTCGGTGACGATCACGGAAAACTGTTTTTT. As protein: CASSHPLGDDHGKLFF.

The V gene is TRBV29-1, the J gene TRBJ2-5; D remains unclear. The CDR3 contains 14 residues. V lost 7 bases and J lost 1, with 16 bases in between. Germline V gene lookup returns CDR1 SQVTM and CDR2 ANQGSEA. The CDR3 DNA sequence: TGCAGCGGCGAGAGCGCCGCGTTCCAAGAGACCCAGTACTTC. Amino acids: CSGESAAFQETQYF.

The rearrangement joins TRBV2 to TRBJ1-1, with D hard to call. Germline CDR1 and CDR2: SNHLY and FYNNEI. This CDR3 region has 14 residues. Deletions cut 3 bases from V and 7 bases from J, with 15 bases between. As DNA, the CDR3 is TGTGCCAGCAGTGATGGCCAGCCACCCCTTGAAGCTTTCTTT. Its translation is CASSDGQPPLEAFF. Full variable domain (outside the CDR3, taken from reference TRBV2 and TRBJ1-1): EPEVTQTPSHQVTQMGQEVILRCVPISNHLYFYWYRQILGQKVEFLVSFYNNEISEKSEIFDDQFSVERPDGSNFTLKIRSTKLEDSAMYFCASSDGQPPLEAFFGQGTRLTVV.

V and J are TRBV28 and TRBJ2-5; TRBD2 matches 8 bases. Germline V gene lookup returns CDR1 MDHEN and CDR2 SYDVKM. J gave up 2 bases and V 5 bases, and 10 bases lay outside the gene matches. The CDR3 extends over 16 amino acids. The CDR3 bases are TGTGCCAGCAGTAATTGGGGGACTAGGACTCAAGAGACCCAGTACTTC. Translating gives CASSNWGTRTQETQYF.

The chain recombines TRBV5-1 with TRBJ1-2, with TRBD1 identical over 7 bases. CDR1 SGHRS and CDR2 YFSETQ come from the germline V gene. The CDR3 extends over 17 amino acids. With V trimmed by 0 bases and J by 5 bases, 13 bases remained unmatched. The CDR3 is CASSLGGPGQTTYGYTF. The CDR3 nucleotides read TGCGCCAGCAGCTTGGGGGGGCCGGGACAGACAACATATGGCTACACCTTC.

The V gene is TRBV28, the J gene TRBJ1-5; 8 bases are shared with TRBD1. The V and J ends lost 6 bases and 7 bases, in that order; junction bases with no gene match: 11. Germline V gene data show CDR1 as MDHEN and CDR2 as SYDVKM. The CDR3 spans 15 residues. The CDR3 region is CASRFRGTGGQPQHF. The CDR3 DNA sequence: TGTGCCAGCAGATTCCGCGGGACAGGAGGGCAGCCCCAGCATTTT.

V is TRBV7-9 and J is TRBJ1-1; TRBD1 matches at 10 bases. Per germline, CDR1 SEHNR and CDR2 FQNEAQ (reference sequence). The CDR3 covers 16 residues. The V segment lost 1 base and the J segment 4 bases; nucleotides outside the gene matches: 6. The CDR3 DNA follows: TGTGCCAGCAGCTTAGGGACAGGGGGAAGTGTCACTGAAGCTTTCTTT. This translates into CASSLGTGGSVTEAFF.

This sequence joins TRBV19 and TRBJ1-2, with D unresolved. CDR3 length: 13 amino acids. The V and J ends lost 5 bases and 8 bases respectively, with 15 bases between them. CDR1 and CDR2 (germline): LNHDA, SQIVND (reference sequence). The CDR3, as DNA: TGTGCCAGTAGTTCCACCCGGACGGGAGGCTACACCTTC. Its protein is CASSSTRTGGYTF.

The chain's CDR3 is CASSWGQGALTEAFF. The DNA for the CDR3 is TGTGCCAGCAGTTGGGGACAGGGGGCGCTCACTGAAGCTTTCTTT. This sequence joins TRBV5-4 and TRBJ1-1, with 12 bases that match TRBD1. After removal of 5 bases from V and 4 bases from J, the junction contained 6 bases not matched to a gene. CDR1 and CDR2 from the germline V gene are SGHNT and YYREEE (reference sequence). The CDR3 extends over 15 amino acids. Full variable domain (outside the CDR3, taken from reference TRBV5-4 and TRBJ1-1): ETGVTQSPTHLIKTRGQQVTLRCSSQSGHNTVSWYQQALGQGPQFIFQYYREEENGRGNFPPRFSGLQFPNYSSELNVNALELDDSALYLCASSWGQGALTEAFFGQGTRLTVV.

This clone has only one observation. This chain joins TRBV7-9 and TRBJ1-1; 9 bases are a match to TRBD1. This CDR3 has 14 residues. V was clipped by 10 bases and J by 5 bases; unmatched bases: 11. Germline V CDR1 and CDR2: SEHNR, FQNEAQ (reference sequence). For the CDR3, the DNA is TGTGCCACGGCCGGGACAGGGCTTTATACTGAAGCTTTCTTT. Protein product: CATAGTGLYTEAFF.

Notes on this clone: One junction end does not reproduce the germline sequence, and a read error may be involved. CDR3 amino acids: CASSYRDTYQPQHF. In DNA form, the CDR3 reads TGTGCCAGCAGCTATCGGGACACATATCAGCCTCAGCATTTT. This rearrangement joins TRBV7-2 to TRBJ1-5, with D tentatively TRBD1 (6 bases). This CDR3 spans 14 amino acids. CDR1 is SGHTA, CDR2 FQGNSA, per germline.

The CDR3 reads CASSSSYGQETQYF. The CDR3 DNA follows: TGTGCCAGCAGCTCCTCCTACGGCCAAGAGACCCAGTACTTC. V is TRBV7-3 and J is TRBJ2-5; the D is unclear. Germline values: CDR1 SGHTA, CDR2 FQGTGA. The CDR3 contains 14 residues. Trimming removed 4 bases at V and 1 base at J, with 10 bases between.

This clone was seen a handful of times. The chain has TRBV7-8 and TRBJ2-5; 9 bases align to TRBD2. Germline CDR1 is SGHVS and CDR2 is FQNEAQ. Trimming took 3 bases from V and 3 from J; bases not matched to a gene: 8. This CDR3 is built from 16 residues. CDR3 DNA: TGTGCCAGCAGCTTCCCGTTAGCGGGAGTCGAAGAGACCCAGTACTTC. The encoded protein is CASSFPLAGVEETQYF.

V gene TRBV10-3 combines with J gene TRBJ2-7; 10 bases are a match to TRBD1. Germline CDR1 and CDR2: ENHRY and SYGVKD. The CDR3 is 14 amino acids. With 6 bases clipped from V and 5 bases from J, the junction kept 7 bases outside the gene matches. Here the CDR3 DNA reads TGTGCCATCAGAGGTACCGGGACAGGGGACGAGCAGTACTTC. Its protein product is CAIRGTGTGDEQYF.

This clone came up once. The V and J genes are TRBV5-8 and TRBJ1-5; tentatively, D is TRBD1 (6 bases). Germline CDR1 reads SGHTS; CDR2 reads YDEGEE. V lost 0 bases, J lost 2 bases, and 15 bases lay in between. The CDR3 has 17 residues. CDR3 in DNA: TGTGCCAGCAGCTTGGACAGGGTTGGATCGGGCAATCAGCCCCAGCATTTT. As protein: CASSLDRVGSGNQPQHF.